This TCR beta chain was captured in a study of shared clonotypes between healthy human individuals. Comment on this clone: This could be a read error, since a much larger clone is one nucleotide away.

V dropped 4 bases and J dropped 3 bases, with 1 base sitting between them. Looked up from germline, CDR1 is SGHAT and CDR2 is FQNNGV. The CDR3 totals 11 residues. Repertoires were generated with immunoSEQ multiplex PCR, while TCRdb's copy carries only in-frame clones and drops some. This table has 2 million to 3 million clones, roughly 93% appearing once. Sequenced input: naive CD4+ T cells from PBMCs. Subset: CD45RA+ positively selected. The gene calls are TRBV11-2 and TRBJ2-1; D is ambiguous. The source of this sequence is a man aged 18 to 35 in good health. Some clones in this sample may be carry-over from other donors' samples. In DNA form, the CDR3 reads TGTGCCAGCAGCTACTACAATGAGCAGTTCTTC. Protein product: CASSYYNEQFF.